These T cell receptor beta chains were read from a single sample in a study of CD8 T cells in Susac syndrome. TCRdb independently ran MiXCR on the immunoSEQ multiplex PCR reads; one entry per CDR3 protein. The sample consists of 150,000 to 200,000 distinct CDR3 sequences, about 94% of them appearing once. The source material was CD4+ T cells from PBMCs. Receptors were obtained from a human donor with multiple sclerosis. CDR3s include the opening cysteine and the closing phenylalanine or tryptophan. A D gene is named only where the DNA matches it firmly. Clone size is shown for a subset of rows, as once, few, many or a class of expanded clone.

size,D,J,V,DNA,CDR3
.,.,TRBJ2-5,TRBV18,TGTGCCAGCTCACCAACGCAGGGAATTTTGAGTGAGACCCAGTACTTC,CASSPTQGILSETQYF
.,.,TRBJ2-3,TRBV29-1,TGCAGCGTTGAAGCGCAGGGAATTAGCACAGATACGCAGTATTTT,CSVEAQGISTDTQYF
.,TRBD1,TRBJ2-5,TRBV28,TGTGCCATATCACCGGGACAGGAAGAGACCCAGTACTTC,CAISPGQEETQYF
.,TRBD2,TRBJ2-7,TRBV28,TGTGCCAGCAGAACTAGCGGCGCCTCCTACGAGCAGTACTTC,CASRTSGASYEQYF
.,TRBD1,TRBJ2-1,TRBV3-1,TGTGCCAGCAGCCCCTCCGGGACAGGAACTTTCAATGAGCAGTTCTTC,CASSPSGTGTFNEQFF
few,TRBD1,TRBJ2-2,TRBV7-9,TGTGCCAGCAGCTTGGACAGGGCCACCGGGGAGCTGTTTTTT,CASSLDRATGELFF
.,TRBD1,TRBJ2-7,TRBV10-3,TGTGCCATCAGTGACGGACAGGGAGCTCGCGAGCAGTACTTC,CAISDGQGAREQYF
once,TRBD1,TRBJ1-2,TRBV15,TGTGCCACCAGCAGACCAAGTACCGGGACAGGGCGCGGCTATGGCTACACCTTC,CATSRPSTGTGRGYGYTF
.,.,TRBJ2-2,TRBV7-3,TGTGCCAGCAGCTTGACCTCGGCGAACACCGGGGAGCTGTTTTTT,CASSLTSANTGELFF
.,.,TRBJ1-1,TRBV5-1,TGCGCCAGCAGATACAACAGGAACATGAACACTGAAGCTTTCTTT,CASRYNRNMNTEAFF
.,.,TRBJ2-4,TRBV12-3/TRBV12-4,TGTGCCAGCAGTCCCAGGACAGCTCAGGCCAAAAACATTCAGTACTTC,CASSPRTAQAKNIQYF
.,.,TRBJ2-7,TRBV4-1,TGCGCCAGCAGCCAAGAGGAACTAGTGCTCGTACACTACGAGCAGTACTTC,CASSQEELVLVHYEQYF
.,TRBD1,TRBJ1-3,TRBV25-1,TGTGCCAGCGGGACAGGGGGAGGTAGAAACACCATATATTTT,CASGTGGGRNTIYF
.,TRBD2,TRBJ2-3,TRBV30,TGTGCCTGGAGGGGACTAGCGGGGGGGCAAGATACGCAGTATTTT,CAWRGLAGGQDTQYF
.,TRBD1,TRBJ1-5,TRBV2,TGTGCCAGCGAGGGCGGACAGGGACAGCCCCAGCATTTT,CASEGGQGQPQHF
.,.,TRBJ2-3,TRBV27,TGTGCCAGCAGTAGGAATCTCCAGGGCACAGATACGCAGTATTTT,CASSRNLQGTDTQYF
.,.,TRBJ2-7,TRBV11-2,TGTGCCAGCAGCTCGTGGACCGCGGCGGGCGAGCAGTACTTC,CASSSWTAAGEQYF
.,TRBD2,TRBJ2-1,TRBV28,TGTGCCAGCAGTTTATCGGCTAGCGGGGCCAAGGCGAATGAGCAGTTCTTC,CASSLSASGAKANEQFF
.,.,TRBJ2-7,TRBV4-1,TGCGCCAGCAGCCAAGTTGTAGGATCATCGGGGGAGCAGTACTTC,CASSQVVGSSGEQYF
.,.,TRBJ2-5,TRBV7-9,TGTGCCAGCAGCCCCTCTCGGAAGGGGCCTCAAGAGACCCAGTACTTC,CASSPSRKGPQETQYF
.,TRBD1,TRBJ2-5,TRBV7-6,TGTGCCAGCAGCCCCGTGGGCCTCTCAGGGGGCCAGTACTTC,CASSPVGLSGGQYF
.,TRBD1,TRBJ1-3,TRBV11-2,TGTGCCAGCAGCTCGGGACAGGGTTCATCCAGCACCATATATTTT,CASSSGQGSSSTIYF
once,.,TRBJ1-5,TRBV12-3/TRBV12-4,TGTGCCAGCACCTCAGGGCCCGCTCAGCCCCAGCATTTT,CASTSGPAQPQHF
.,.,TRBJ1-4,TRBV4-1,TGCGCCAGCAGCCGGCCGGGGACCACTAATGAAAAACTGTTTTTT,CASSRPGTTNEKLFF
.,.,TRBJ2-1,TRBV18,TGTGCCAGCTCCGGGACCGAGGGAAGGGAGCAGTTCTTC,CASSGTEGREQFF
.,.,TRBJ1-1,TRBV5-4,TGTGCCAGCAGTACAGGGAACACTGAAGCTTTCTTT,CASSTGNTEAFF
.,TRBD1,TRBJ1-2,TRBV19,TGTGCCAGTAGTATTCGGACAGGGGATAACTATGGCTACACCTTC,CASSIRTGDNYGYTF
once,TRBD1,TRBJ2-7,TRBV3-1,TGTGCCAGCAATTCGGACAGGGGTGGCGAGCAGTACTTC,CASNSDRGGEQYF
.,.,TRBJ1-6,TRBV28,TGTGCCAGCAGCGACTCGGACGCCAATTCACCCCTCCACTTT,CASSDSDANSPLHF
.,.,TRBJ1-2,TRBV24-1,TGTGCCACCAGCCGTGGGGGCTATGGCTACACCTTC,CATSRGGYGYTF
.,.,TRBJ2-7,TRBV19,TGTGCCAGTAGTATGCGGGGGCGCTCCTACGAGCAGTACTTC,CASSMRGRSYEQYF
once,TRBD1,TRBJ1-1,TRBV5-1,TGCGCCAGCAGCAAGGACAGGGGTCTCACTGAAGCTTTCTTT,CASSKDRGLTEAFF
.,.,TRBJ2-3,TRBV25-1,TGTGCCAGCAGTGAAGGGGGTTGGGGGGCTACGCAGTATTTT,CASSEGGWGATQYF
.,TRBD2,TRBJ2-7,TRBV6-2/TRBV6-3,TGTGCCAGCAGTTACGGGACTACTGGCGAGCAGTACTTC,CASSYGTTGEQYF
.,.,TRBJ1-2,TRBV24-1,TGTGCCACCAGTGATCTGCGGAATGGCTACACCTTC,CATSDLRNGYTF